This TCR beta chain was captured by sequencing in a study of T-cell reconstitution after alpha-beta-depleted transplantation in children. The length of the CDR3 is 14 residues. The germline V gene encodes CDR1 SNHLY and CDR2 FYNNEI. V trimming: 6 bases; J trimming: 3 bases; junction bases outside the gene matches: 5. The library targeted TCRbeta and was prepared with unique molecular identifiers. TCRdb re-analysed the PCR reads in MiXCR, keeping a single row per CDR3 protein. Of about 610,000 distinct CDR3 sequences detected, under 12% appear once; the ten largest clones hold approximately 4.1%. This chain links TRBV2 with TRBJ1-5, with 7 nucleotides matching TRBD1. The receptor was isolated from a human donor who donated a stem cell graft to a child with acute myeloid leukemia. The sample in question was PBMCs from the stem cell graft donor, obtained from the stem cell graft. The CDR3, as DNA: TGTGCCAGCAGCGGACAGGCGTTCAATCAGCCCCAGCATTTT. This gives the protein CASSGQAFNQPQHF.